Listed here are 20 T cell receptor beta chains from one sample, sequenced in a study of blood T cells in healthy people across ages (dated by TCRdb to 2013 to 2016). The library was made by 5' RACE. TCRdb records Illumina HiSeq 2500 as the sequencer. A second PCR of about 6 to 11 cycles was performed with a sample-barcoded 5' primer and a J-beta primer mix. The raw public reads went through TCRdb reprocessing: fastp at Q25, MiXCR clone calling, in-frame beta chains kept. One record per CDR3 amino acid sequence lists the most common genes and DNA. Recorded for this sample are 750,000 to 950,000 distinct CDR3 sequences; 25% to 35% of them occurred a single time. Clones ranked in the top ten supply roughly 10% of the sample. The same data also went into a second study, on T cells of mothers and their children.

The material sequenced was blood. All receptors derive from a middle-aged woman in good health.

This clonotype has just a few counts. This chain uses TRBV12-3 or TRBV12-4 with TRBJ1-2; D ambiguous. Trimming took 6 bases from V and 8 from J, leaving 13 bases between them. This CDR3 region has 12 residues. The CDR3 DNA reads TGTGCCAGCAGGCCGGATGCGGGGGGCTACACCTTC. Amino acid sequence: CASRPDAGGYTF.

This chain connects TRBV11-2 to TRBJ2-5; 11 bases line up with TRBD1. The CDR3 contains 17 residues. Trimming took 5 bases from V and 4 from J; bases not matched to a gene: 12. Germline CDR1 reads SGHAT; CDR2 reads FQNNGV. CDR3 nucleotides: TGTGCCAGCAGCCGAGGATCAATGGACAGGGGGCGAGAGACCCAGTACTTC. Protein: CASSRGSMDRGRETQYF.

The genes are TRBV12-3 or TRBV12-4 and TRBJ2-4; TRBD1 agrees at 11 bases. This CDR3 contains 16 residues. V dropped 6 bases and J dropped 5; count of bases not matched to a gene: 9. DNA for the CDR3: TGTGCCAGCAGCCCCGGGACAGGGGGTATACAAAACATTCAGTACTTC. Encoded protein: CASSPGTGGIQNIQYF.

Comment on this clonotype: A much larger clone differs from this one at a single base, so this may be a read error. The V call is TRBV7-2, the J call TRBJ2-2, with a possible D match to TRBD2 (5 bases). CDR1 is SGHTA and CDR2 is FQGNSA in the germline V gene. The CDR3 is 15 amino acids. CDR3 bases: TGTGCCGGCAGCTTAGTTCCGGGAAACACCGGGGAGCTGTTTTTT. Translation: CAGSLVPGNTGELFF.

V gene TRBV4-1 combines with J gene TRBJ1-1; D remains ambiguous. The CDR3 sequence is 16 residues long. V lost 0 bases and J 0 bases, leaving 11 bases between the germline ends. CDR1 and CDR2 from the germline V gene are MGHRA and YSYEKL. CDR3 in amino acids: CASSQDPRTMNTEAFF. CDR3 sequence (DNA): TGCGCCAGCAGCCAAGATCCTCGGACCATGAACACTGAAGCTTTCTTT.

The chain couples TRBV7-2 to TRBJ1-3, with D possibly being TRBD1 (5 bases). The ends were cut back, 3 bases at V and 4 bases at J, with 25 bases in the middle. Germline values: CDR1 SGHTA, CDR2 FQGNSA. The CDR3 totals 19 residues. In DNA, the CDR3 is TGTGCCAGCAGCTTGACAGTAAATGGGGTGTCCACCACCGGAAACACCATATATTTT. It encodes CASSLTVNGVSTTGNTIYF.

A remark on this clonotype: The junction shows a germline mismatch at one end, possibly a read error. CDR3 sequence (DNA): TGTGCCAGCAGCCAAGAGACAGTTAGACAAGGGACCCAGTACTTC. The encoded protein is CASSQETVRQGTQYF. J is TRBJ2-4 and V is TRBV3-1, with D perhaps matching TRBD1 (5 bases). The tail of the sequence fits TRBJ2-5 better, so the J call may be wrong. Germline V gene sequence: CDR1 LGHDT, CDR2 YNNKEL (reference sequence). CDR3 length: 15 residues.

As regards this clonotype: A much larger clone differs by one base, so this may be a read error. The J gene is TRBJ1-5, the V gene TRBV20-1; a weak D match, TRBD1 (5 bases). The CDR3 length is 16 residues. Looked up from germline, CDR1 is DFQATT and CDR2 is SNEGSKA (reference sequence). The CDR3 bases are TGCAGTACTAGAGTGTTCGACAGTGATTCGGCTCAGCCCCAGCATTTT. It yields the protein CSTRVFDSDSAQPQHF.

The chain recombines TRBV7-2 with TRBJ2-4; a weak D match, TRBD1 (6 bases). The germline V gene encodes CDR1 SGHTA and CDR2 FQGNSA. This CDR3 has 17 amino acids. With 4 bases removed from V and 0 bases from J, the gap between germline ends came to 16 bases. The CDR3 reads CASSSGERPLAKNIQYF. The CDR3, as DNA: TGTGCCAGCAGCTCAGGGGAAAGGCCCCTAGCCAAAAACATTCAGTACTTC.

Note on this clonotype: A much larger clone lies a single base off, so this may be a read error. The V call is TRBV7-2, the J call TRBJ2-3; TRBD2 aligns across 14 bases. V lost 1 base, J lost 1 base, and 1 base stayed unmatched. The CDR3 extends over 17 amino acids. Germline V lookup: CDR1 SGHTA, CDR2 FQGNSA. This CDR3 is CTSSLGGLAGGTDTQYF. DNA for the CDR3: TGTACCAGCAGCTTAGGGGGACTAGCGGGGGGCACAGATACGCAGTATTTT.

Notes on this clonotype: One end of the junction does not line up with germline, which may come from a read error. The chain links TRBV5-1 to TRBJ1-4, with 9 nucleotides matching TRBD1. Looked up from germline, CDR1 is SGHRS and CDR2 is YFSETQ. CDR3 length: 14 amino acids. The CDR3 DNA reads as TGCGCCACCAGCCCGGGACAGGGAAATGAAAAACTGTTTTTT. Protein product: CATSPGQGNEKLFF.

The rearrangement links TRBV2 to TRBJ2-1, with 10 bases aligning to TRBD2. The CDR3 is 16 amino acids. The ends lost 4 bases at V and 8 bases at J; junction bases unmatched: 11. The germline CDR1 and CDR2 sequences are SNHLY and FYNNEI. CDR3: CASSVQLAGIHDEQFF. As DNA, the CDR3 is TGTGCCAGCAGTGTCCAACTAGCGGGGATCCACGATGAGCAGTTCTTC.

The V call is TRBV9, the J call TRBJ2-2; D not certain. The germline V and J ends were trimmed by 4 bases and 0 bases, with 16 bases remaining between them. CDR1 is SGDLS and CDR2 is YYNGEE in the germline V gene. The CDR3 contains 17 residues. The CDR3 sequence: CASSPTSADTNTGELFF. The DNA of the CDR3 is TGTGCCAGCAGCCCGACTTCGGCAGATACGAACACCGGGGAGCTGTTTTTT.

This clonotype was detected only a few times. The chain combines TRBV18 with TRBJ1-2; no clear D gene. The CDR3 consists of 14 residues. Germline V gives CDR1 KGHSH, CDR2 LQKENI. V lost 1 base and J lost 4, with 10 bases in between. The CDR3 DNA reads TGTGCCAGCTCACCACTCGACGGTCTCTATGGCTACACCTTC. It translates to CASSPLDGLYGYTF.

This sequence joins TRBV7-8 and TRBJ1-5; D is possibly TRBD1 (5 bases). The CDR3 covers 16 residues. Looked up from germline, CDR1 is SGHVS and CDR2 is FQNEAQ. Trimming removed 2 bases at V and 9 bases at J, with 20 bases between. The chain's CDR3 is CASSLIPIGGMSPQHF. The CDR3 coding sequence is TGTGCCAGCAGCTTAATTCCGATCGGGGGTATGTCGCCCCAGCATTTT.

This clonotype was counted between two and nine times. The V and J genes are TRBV28 and TRBJ1-6; D gene ambiguous. The ends were cut back, 5 bases at V and 11 bases at J, with 10 bases in the middle. CDR3 length: 12 amino acids. Germline V lookup: CDR1 MDHEN, CDR2 SYDVKM. The chain's CDR3 is CASSKRATPLHF. DNA of the CDR3: TGTGCCAGCAGTAAGAGAGCAACACCCCTCCACTTT.

Regarding this clonotype: Germline and junction disagree at one end, which may indicate a read error. The rearrangement links TRBV28 to TRBJ2-7; D is unclear. This CDR3 contains 14 residues. Germline V gene data show CDR1 as MDHEN and CDR2 as SYDVKM. CDR3 protein: CASSAPSLSYERYF. In nucleotides, the CDR3 is TGTGCCAGCAGTGCACCCAGCCTTTCCTACGAGCGGTACTTC.

This clonotype showed up many times. The gene calls are TRBV7-2 and TRBJ2-1; 12 bases line up with TRBD1. V lost 0 bases and J lost 10; bases outside the gene matches: 7. This CDR3 contains 16 residues. The germline V gene has CDR1 SGHTA and CDR2 FQGNSA. CDR3 in amino acids: CASSLASGTGGGEQFF. The CDR3 DNA sequence: TGTGCCAGCAGCTTAGCCTCCGGGACAGGGGGCGGGGAGCAGTTCTTC. Full variable domain (remainder filled in from reference TRBV7-2 and TRBJ2-1): GAGVSQSPSNKVTEKGKDVELRCDPISGHTALYWYRQSLGQGLEFLIYFQGNSAPDKSGLPSDRFSAERTGGSVSTLTIQRTQQEDSAVYLCASSLASGTGGGEQFFGPGTRLTVL.

Remarks on this clonotype: A much larger clone is a single base away; this may be a read error. This chain joins TRBV5-1 and TRBJ2-5; D could derive from TRBD1 or TRBD2 (5 bases each). Germline V lookup: CDR1 SGHRS, CDR2 YFSETQ. The CDR3 contains 15 residues. The chain's CDR3 is CASNLVPGTQETQYF. For the CDR3, the DNA is TGCGCCAGCAACTTGGTTCCCGGGACCCAAGAGACCCAGTACTTC.

For this clonotype: A much larger clone differs by one base, so this may be a read error. This chain joins TRBV9 and TRBJ2-4; D is undetermined. This CDR3 comprises 15 residues. V dropped 0 bases and J dropped 13 bases, with 20 bases sitting between them. Germline V gene sequence: CDR1 SGDLS, CDR2 YYNGEE. The CDR3 sequence: CASSVAPRTYNEQYF. The CDR3 DNA follows: TGTGCCAGCAGCGTAGCCCCTAGGACCTACAATGAGCAGTACTTC.